This T cell receptor beta chain originates from a study of blood T cell repertoires in COVID-19. Clones were read by immunoSEQ multiplex PCR, and TCRdb kept only the in-frame ones, dropping some. The sample lists about 230,000 clones; 80% to 90% were seen once. The germline gives CDR1 SGHNT, CDR2 YENEEA. CDR3 length: 13 amino acids. The germline V and J ends were trimmed by 1 base and 3 bases, with 7 bases remaining between them. Sequencing was performed on PBMCs or T cells enriched from blood (not recorded which). The J gene is TRBJ2-7, the V gene TRBV11-3; D ambiguous. This clonotype originated in a man aged 18 to 30 who had recovered from COVID-19. The CDR3 here is CASSLAQNYEQYF. The CDR3 nucleotides read TGTGCCAGCAGCTTAGCACAGAACTACGAGCAGTACTTC. The complete variable domain, with remaining parts taken from reference TRBV11-3 and TRBJ2-7, reads EAGVVQSPRYKIIEKKQPVAFWCNPISGHNTLYWYLQNLGQGPELLIRYENEEAVDDSQLPKDRFSAERLKGVDSTLKIQPAELGDSAVYLCASSLAQNYEQYFGPGTRLTVT.